This TCR beta chain was recovered during a study of T cell responses to AZD1222 COVID-19 vaccine. Study-wide points: Spike-specific TCR breadth and depth went up after people got two AZD1222 doses. Among AZD1222 vaccinees, only five to seven were seropositive at baseline. CD4 TCRs covered the whole spike, strongest at regions 160-218 and 743-854.

CDR1 and CDR2 from the germline V gene are LNHDA and SQIVND (reference sequence). V shed 7 bases and J shed 6 bases, with 24 bases lying between them. This CDR3 spans 16 amino acids. Method: immunoSEQ multiplex PCR; TCRdb's copy keeps in-frame clones and lacks some. The sample comprises 80,000 to 85,000 clones, around 93% of which are singletons, and approximately 8% rests with the top ten. Turning to this clone: Its antigen is undetermined.

Sequenced here: peripheral blood, sampled 28 days after the second AZD1222 dose. The chain combines TRBV19 with TRBJ1-1; a possible D gene is TRBD1 (5 bases). The receptor comes from an adult who received the AZD1222 COVID-19 vaccine. DNA for the CDR3: TGTGCCAGTAAGGCGGGGCTTCTACCCCCCCGCGCTGAAGCTTTCTTT. Residues: CASKAGLLPPRAEAFF. The variable domain in full, with the rest retrieved from reference TRBV19 and TRBJ1-1, is DGGITQSPKYLFRKEGQNVTLSCEQNLNHDAMYWYRQDPGQGLRLIYYSQIVNDFQKGDIAEGYSVSREKKESFPLTVTSAQKNPTAFYLCASKAGLLPPRAEAFFGQGTRLTVV.